The 3 T cell receptor beta chains below come from one sample, sequenced in a study of blood T cell repertoires in COVID-19 (TCRdb year 2020). The library was produced with the immunoSEQ multiplex PCR assay. Sourced from immuneACCESS, this table was stored by TCRdb with only in-frame sequences that have V and J called. A share of the clones is absent; for the studies checked, an unresolved V gene accounts for under half, and the remainder has no known explanation. The sample yields a few hundred thousand clones; around 87% were counted once. The ten biggest clones cover 3% to 3.5% of the sample. The sample was peripheral blood. These receptor sequences come from a man aged 60 to 69 with acute or convalescent COVID-19.

Many counts were recorded for this clone. The chain is built from TRBV7-2 and TRBJ1-1; TRBD1 might be the D (6 bases). Germline V lookup: CDR1 SGHTA, CDR2 FQGNSA. The CDR3 loop spans 14 amino acids. V gave up 7 bases and J gave up 1 base, with 13 bases separating them. The CDR3 bases are TGTGCCAGCATGGGCAACAGGGCGAACACTGAAGCTTTCTTT. As protein: CASMGNRANTEAFF.

V and J are TRBV4-1 and TRBJ1-1; the D is unclear. CDR1 MGHRA and CDR2 YSYEKL come from the germline V gene. V was clipped by 2 bases and J by 0 bases, with 7 bases between them. This CDR3 is 14 amino acids long. CDR3 bases: TGCGCCAGCAGCCAAATGCGGATGAACACTGAAGCTTTCTTT. Amino acids: CASSQMRMNTEAFF.

The chain employs TRBV2 and TRBJ2-7; a weak D match, TRBD2 (6 bases). The germline gives CDR1 SNHLY, CDR2 FYNNEI. This CDR3 has 13 residues. V was cut by 11 bases and J by 4 bases, with 18 bases left in between. The CDR3, as DNA: TGTGCCGCCCTCACCGGGAGTAAGTACGAGCAGTACTTC. Protein sequence: CAALTGSKYEQYF.